Below, one T cell receptor (beta chain) is given with its context. In the original workflow: Researchers report that nucleated cell counts were estimated from reference gene primer amplification. TCRdb's table, derived via immunoSEQ multiplex PCR, lists solely in-frame clones and lacks some. Clone size and V and J calls were adopted from that table, with D and trimming inferred from the DNA. The sample contains over 100,000 clones, approximately 80% of which appear only once. The sample comes from a study of blood T cell repertoires in COVID-19. Study-wide context: The samples span acute and convalescent COVID-19 from the United States, Italy and Spain. The cDNA or gDNA used as material had been derived from T cells, B-cell-depleted T cells, or PBMCs.

Germline V gives CDR1 LNHDA, CDR2 SQIVND (reference sequence). Trimming took 6 bases from V and 9 from J, leaving 18 bases between them. The CDR3 is made up of 14 amino acids. This TCR came from a woman in her seventies with acute or convalescent COVID-19. The chain recombines TRBV19 with TRBJ1-5, with D perhaps matching TRBD1 (5 bases). The sample was peripheral blood. The CDR3 coding sequence is TGTGCCAGTAGGATCGCAGGGCCCTCGGGGCCCCAGCATTTT. This encodes CASRIAGPSGPQHF.